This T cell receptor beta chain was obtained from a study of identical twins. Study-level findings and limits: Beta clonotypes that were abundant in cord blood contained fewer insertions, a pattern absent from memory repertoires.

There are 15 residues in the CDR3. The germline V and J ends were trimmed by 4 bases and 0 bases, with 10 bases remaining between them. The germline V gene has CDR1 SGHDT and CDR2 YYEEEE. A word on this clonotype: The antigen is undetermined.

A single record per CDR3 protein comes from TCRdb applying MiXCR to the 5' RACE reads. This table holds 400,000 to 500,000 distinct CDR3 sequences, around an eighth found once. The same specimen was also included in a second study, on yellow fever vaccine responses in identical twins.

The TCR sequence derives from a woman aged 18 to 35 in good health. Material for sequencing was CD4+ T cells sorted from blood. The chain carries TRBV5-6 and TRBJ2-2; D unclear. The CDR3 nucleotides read TGTGCCAGCAGCCGGAAGGTAGCGAACACCGGGGAGCTGTTTTTT. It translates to CASSRKVANTGELFF.